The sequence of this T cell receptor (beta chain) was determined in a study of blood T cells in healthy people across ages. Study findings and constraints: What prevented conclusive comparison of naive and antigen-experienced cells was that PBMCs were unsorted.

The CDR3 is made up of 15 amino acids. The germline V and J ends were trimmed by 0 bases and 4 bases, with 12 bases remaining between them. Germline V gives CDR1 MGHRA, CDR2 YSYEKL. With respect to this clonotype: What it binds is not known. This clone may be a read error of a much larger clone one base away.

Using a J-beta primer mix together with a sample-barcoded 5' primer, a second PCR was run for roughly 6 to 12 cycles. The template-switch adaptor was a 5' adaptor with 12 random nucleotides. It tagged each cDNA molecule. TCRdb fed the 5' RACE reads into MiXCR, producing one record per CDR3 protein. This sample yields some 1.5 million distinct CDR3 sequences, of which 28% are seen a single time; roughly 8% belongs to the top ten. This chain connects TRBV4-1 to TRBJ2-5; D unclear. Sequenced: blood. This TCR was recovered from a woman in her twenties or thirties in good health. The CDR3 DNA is TGCGCCAGCAGCCAAGATCGAGGCGCTCGAGAGACCCAGTACTTC. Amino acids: CASSQDRGARETQYF.